The rows below give T cell receptor beta chains drawn from one sample of a study of vaccination effects on CD4 cells after COVID-19. Antigens for these TCRs are unknown. The table came from immunoSEQ multiplex PCR; TCRdb's copy has only in-frame clones and leaves some out. The sample consists of some 30,000 clones, 65% to 75% of them appearing once. The sample here was CD4+ T cells from PBMCs cultured with a peptide pool, taken before COVID-19 vaccination. The receptors shown here come from a human donor who had a prior SARS-CoV-2 infection. CDR3s include the opening cysteine and the closing phenylalanine or tryptophan. A D gene is named only where the DNA matches it firmly. The size field is filled for only some rows; it gives once, few, many or a size class.

D gene	V gene	J gene	clone size	CDR3 length	CDR3 protein	CDR3 DNA
NA	TRBV3-1/TRBV3-2	TRBJ2-7	NA	13	CASSQDLETEQYF	TGTGCCAGCAGCCAAGACTTGGAGACGGAGCAGTACTTC
NA	TRBV7-3	TRBJ2-1	NA	13	CASSLMGLSEQFF	TGTGCCAGCAGCTTAATGGGCCTCAGCGAGCAGTTCTTC
NA	TRBV5-6	TRBJ2-5	once	14	CASSLLPGRETQYF	TGTGCCAGCAGCTTGCTTCCAGGGAGAGAGACCCAGTACTTC
NA	TRBV5-5	TRBJ2-7	few	14	CASSSRTRVYEQYF	TGTGCCAGCAGCTCCCGGACACGGGTCTACGAGCAGTACTTC
NA	TRBV6-2/TRBV6-3	TRBJ2-3	NA	15	CASSYVGSGSDTQYF	TGTGCCAGCAGTTACGTAGGTAGCGGATCAGATACGCAGTATTTT
NA	TRBV6-5	TRBJ1-2	once	12	CASRIHVGGYTF	TGTGCCAGCAGAATACATGTGGGCGGCTACACCTTC
NA	TRBV5-5	TRBJ1-4	NA	15	CASTRGLGGEEKLFF	TGTGCCAGCACCCGAGGTTTGGGAGGTGAAGAAAAACTGTTTTTT
TRBD2	TRBV5-4	TRBJ2-3	NA	15	CASSPSGGGSNTQYF	TGTGCCAGCAGCCCCAGCGGGGGGGGATCAAATACGCAGTATTTT
TRBD1	TRBV28	TRBJ1-4	NA	17	CASSRYRGRGTNEKLFF	TGTGCCAGCAGTCGATACAGGGGGCGCGGGACTAATGAAAAACTGTTTTTT
TRBD1	TRBV18	TRBJ1-1	NA	12	CASSPMGQGTFF	TGTGCCAGCTCACCCATGGGACAGGGGACTTTCTTT
NA	TRBV5-6	TRBJ2-1	few	15	CASSSPGHSYNEQFF	TGTGCCAGCAGCTCTCCGGGACACTCCTACAATGAGCAGTTCTTC
NA	TRBV3-1/TRBV3-2	TRBJ2-3	NA	14	CASSQVGVTDTQYF	TGTGCCAGCAGCCAAGTTGGTGTCACAGATACGCAGTATTTT
TRBD1	TRBV23-1	TRBJ2-1	NA	21	CASSQPKKTGQGPGVFYEQFF	TGCGCCAGCAGTCAACCCAAAAAGACGGGACAGGGACCCGGCGTGTTCTATGAGCAGTTCTTC
TRBD1	TRBV2	TRBJ1-2	NA	17	CASIFDSGQGLPYGYTF	TGTGCCAGCATATTCGATTCGGGACAGGGGCTACCGTATGGCTACACCTTC
TRBD1	TRBV30	TRBJ2-2	NA	13	CAWNLQGTGELFF	TGTGCCTGGAATTTACAGGGGACCGGGGAGCTGTTTTTT
NA	TRBV5-1	TRBJ1-3	NA	13	CASSFGILDTIYF	TGCGCCAGCAGCTTTGGGATCTTGGACACCATATATTTT
NA	TRBV7-9	TRBJ1-1	once	13	CASSAGQNTEAFF	TGTGCCAGCAGCGCCGGACAGAACACTGAAGCTTTCTTT
NA	TRBV18	TRBJ2-1	NA	15	CASSPRGRLTNEQFF	TGTGCCAGCTCACCCCGTGGTAGGCTCACCAATGAGCAGTTCTTC
TRBD1	TRBV5-1	TRBJ2-5	NA	15	CASSTGTGDGETQYF	TGCGCCAGCAGCACCGGGACAGGGGATGGTGAGACCCAGTACTTC
NA	TRBV5-5	TRBJ2-7	NA	13	CASTLRWANEQYF	TGTGCCAGCACCCTCAGGTGGGCGAACGAGCAGTACTTC
NA	TRBV12-3/TRBV12-4	TRBJ1-5	NA	13	CASSLAQGQPQHF	TGTGCCAGCAGTTTAGCCCAGGGACAGCCCCAGCATTTT
NA	TRBV7-3	TRBJ2-2	NA	13	CASSYQHTGELFF	TGTGCCAGCAGCTACCAGCACACCGGGGAGCTGTTTTTT
TRBD1	TRBV5-1	TRBJ1-1	NA	14	CASSRDRGPTEAFF	TGCGCCAGCAGCAGAGACAGGGGGCCCACTGAAGCTTTCTTT
NA	TRBV5-4	TRBJ2-7	NA	15	CASSTQGLISYEQYF	TGTGCCAGCAGCACACAGGGCCTCATCTCCTACGAGCAGTACTTC
NA	TRBV30	TRBJ2-7	NA	12	CAWSALDGEQYF	TGTGCCTGGAGTGCCCTAGACGGGGAGCAGTACTTC
NA	TRBV7-2	TRBJ1-2	once	15	CASSLRSGFNYGYTF	TGTGCCAGCAGCTTACGGAGCGGGTTCAACTATGGCTACACCTTC
NA	TRBV4-1	TRBJ2-7	NA	12	CASSQEWGEQYF	TGCGCCAGCAGCCAAGAGTGGGGCGAGCAGTACTTC
TRBD1	TRBV28	TRBJ1-1	few	15	CASSLISGTESEAFF	TGTGCCAGCAGTTTAATATCTGGGACAGAATCTGAAGCTTTCTTT
NA	TRBV18	TRBJ2-1	NA	17	CASSPLLPVTGYNEQFF	TGTGCCAGCTCACCACTGCTTCCGGTAACGGGATACAATGAGCAGTTCTTC
NA	TRBV20-1	TRBJ1-4	NA	13	CSASSLSGEKLFF	TGCAGTGCTAGTAGTTTGTCAGGGGAAAAACTGTTTTTT
NA	TRBV28	TRBJ2-7	NA	12	CASSRQRYEQYF	TGTGCCAGCAGTCGACAGCGATACGAGCAGTACTTC
NA	TRBV3-1/TRBV3-2	TRBJ2-7	NA	12	CASSQGGFTGHF	TGTGCCAGCAGCCAGGGCGGGTTTACGGGGCACTTC
NA	TRBV9	TRBJ1-1	NA	14	CASSGIQGNTEAFF	TGTGCCAGCAGCGGAATACAGGGGAACACTGAAGCTTTCTTT
NA	TRBV7-2	TRBJ2-7	NA	14	CASSLTLQGSEQYF	TGTGCCAGCAGCTTAACCCTGCAGGGAAGCGAGCAGTACTTC
NA	TRBV30	TRBJ2-7	NA	14	CAWSSRGGGYEQYF	TGTGCCTGGAGCTCCCGGGGAGGGGGCTACGAGCAGTACTTC
TRBD1	TRBV7-6	TRBJ2-5	NA	20	CASSHPEGQGALGIGETQYF	TGTGCCAGCAGCCACCCAGAAGGACAGGGGGCGCTTGGGATTGGGGAGACCCAGTACTTC
TRBD2	TRBV11-2	TRBJ2-1	NA	19	CASSLDSPASGRLSNEQFF	TGTGCCAGCAGCTTAGATTCGCCGGCCAGCGGGAGATTAAGCAATGAGCAGTTCTTC
NA	TRBV6-6	TRBJ2-1	NA	15	CASSYGVSSYNEQFF	TGTGCCAGCAGTTATGGTGTTAGCTCCTACAATGAGCAGTTCTTC
NA	TRBV5-1	TRBJ2-3	NA	12	CASSLVEDTQYF	TGCGCCAGCAGCTTGGTCGAAGATACGCAGTATTTT
TRBD2	TRBV11-2	TRBJ2-2	NA	16	CASSLGLAGATGELFF	TGTGCCAGCAGCCTTGGACTAGCGGGGGCCACCGGGGAGCTGTTTTTT
TRBD1	TRBV14	TRBJ2-7	NA	16	CASSPLGQGGTYEQYF	TGTGCCAGCAGCCCCTTGGGACAGGGGGGAACCTACGAGCAGTACTTC